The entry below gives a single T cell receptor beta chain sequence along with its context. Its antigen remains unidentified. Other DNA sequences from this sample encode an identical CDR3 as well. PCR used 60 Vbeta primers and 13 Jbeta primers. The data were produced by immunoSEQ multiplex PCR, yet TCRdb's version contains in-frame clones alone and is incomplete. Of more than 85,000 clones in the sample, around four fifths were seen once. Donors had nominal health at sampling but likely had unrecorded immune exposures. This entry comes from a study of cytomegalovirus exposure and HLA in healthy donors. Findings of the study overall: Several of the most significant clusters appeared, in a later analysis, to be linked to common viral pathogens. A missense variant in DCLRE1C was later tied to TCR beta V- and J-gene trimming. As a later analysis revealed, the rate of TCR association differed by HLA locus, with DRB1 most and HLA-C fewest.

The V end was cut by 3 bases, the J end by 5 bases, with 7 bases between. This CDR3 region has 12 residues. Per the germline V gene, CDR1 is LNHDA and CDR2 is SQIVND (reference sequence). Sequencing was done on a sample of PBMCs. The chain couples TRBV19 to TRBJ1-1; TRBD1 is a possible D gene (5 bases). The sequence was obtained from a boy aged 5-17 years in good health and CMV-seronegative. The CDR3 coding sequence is TGTGCCAGTAGTATGGGGGGAACTGAAGCTTTCTTT. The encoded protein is CASSMGGTEAFF.